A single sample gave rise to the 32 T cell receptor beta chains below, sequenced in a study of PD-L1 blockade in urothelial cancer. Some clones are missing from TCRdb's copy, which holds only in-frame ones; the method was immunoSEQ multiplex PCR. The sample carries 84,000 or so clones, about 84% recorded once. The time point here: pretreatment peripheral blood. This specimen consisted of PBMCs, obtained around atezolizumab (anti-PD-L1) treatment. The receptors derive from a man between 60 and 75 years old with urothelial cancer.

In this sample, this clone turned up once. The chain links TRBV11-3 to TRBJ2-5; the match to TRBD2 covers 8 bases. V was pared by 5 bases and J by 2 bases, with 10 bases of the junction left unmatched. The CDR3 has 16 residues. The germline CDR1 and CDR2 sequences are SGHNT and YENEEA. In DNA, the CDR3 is TGTGCCAGCAGCCCAGACCCCACTAGCGGTCAAGAGACCCAGTACTTC. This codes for CASSPDPTSGQETQYF. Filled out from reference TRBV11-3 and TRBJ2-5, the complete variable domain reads EAGVVQSPRYKIIEKKQPVAFWCNPISGHNTLYWYLQNLGQGPELLIRYENEEAVDDSQLPKDRFSAERLKGVDSTLKIQPAELGDSAVYLCASSPDPTSGQETQYFGPGTRLLVL.

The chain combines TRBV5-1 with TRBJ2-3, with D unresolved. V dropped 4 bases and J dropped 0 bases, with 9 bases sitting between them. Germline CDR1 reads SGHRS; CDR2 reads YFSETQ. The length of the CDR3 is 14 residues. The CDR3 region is CASSHTPSTDTQYF. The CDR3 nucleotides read TGCGCCAGCAGCCACACACCTAGCACAGATACGCAGTATTTT.

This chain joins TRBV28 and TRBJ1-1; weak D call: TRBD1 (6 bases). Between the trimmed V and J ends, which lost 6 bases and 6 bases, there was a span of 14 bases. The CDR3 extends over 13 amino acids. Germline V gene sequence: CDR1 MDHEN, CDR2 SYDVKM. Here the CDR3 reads CASRVGGRAEAFF. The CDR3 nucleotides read TGTGCCAGCAGAGTTGGGGGCCGCGCTGAAGCTTTCTTT.

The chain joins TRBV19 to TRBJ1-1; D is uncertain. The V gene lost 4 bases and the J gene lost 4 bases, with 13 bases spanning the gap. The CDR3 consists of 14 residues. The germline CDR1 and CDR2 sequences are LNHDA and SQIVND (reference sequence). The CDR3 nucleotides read TGTGCCAGTAGTACCCCCGGAAGAGGCACTGAAGCTTTCTTT. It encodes CASSTPGRGTEAFF.

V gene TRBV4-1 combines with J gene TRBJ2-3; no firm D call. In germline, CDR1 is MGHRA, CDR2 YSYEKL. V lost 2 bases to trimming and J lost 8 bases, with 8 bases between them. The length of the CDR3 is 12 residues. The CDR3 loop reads CASSQNLLTQYF. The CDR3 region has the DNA TGCGCCAGCAGCCAAAATCTCCTTACGCAGTATTTT.

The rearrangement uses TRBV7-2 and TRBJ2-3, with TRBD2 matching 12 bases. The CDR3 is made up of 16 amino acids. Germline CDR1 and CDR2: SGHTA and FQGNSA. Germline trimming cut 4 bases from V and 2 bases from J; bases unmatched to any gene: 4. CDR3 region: CASSSGLAGHTDTQYF. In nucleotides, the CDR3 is TGTGCCAGCAGCTCAGGACTAGCGGGACACACAGATACGCAGTATTTT.

CDR3 in DNA: TGTGCCAGCTCACAGCTCGGACTCGGGGGAAACACTGAAGCTTTCTTT. The encoded protein is CASSQLGLGGNTEAFF. This chain uses TRBV18 with TRBJ1-1, with D possibly matching TRBD1 (5 bases). CDR1 is KGHSH and CDR2 is LQKENI in the germline V gene. Deletions cut 4 bases from V and 2 bases from J, with 17 bases between. The CDR3 spans 16 residues.

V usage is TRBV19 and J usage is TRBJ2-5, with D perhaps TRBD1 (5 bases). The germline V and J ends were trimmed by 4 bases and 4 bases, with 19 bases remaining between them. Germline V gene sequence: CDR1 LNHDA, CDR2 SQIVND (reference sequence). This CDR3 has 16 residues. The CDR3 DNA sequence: TGTGCCAGTAGTACCAAGCCCCCAGGGTTGCGAGAGACCCAGTACTTC. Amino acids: CASSTKPPGLRETQYF. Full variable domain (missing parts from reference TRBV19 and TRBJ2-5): DGGITQSPKYLFRKEGQNVTLSCEQNLNHDAMYWYRQDPGQGLRLIYYSQIVNDFQKGDIAEGYSVSREKKESFPLTVTSAQKNPTAFYLCASSTKPPGLRETQYFGPGTRLLVL.

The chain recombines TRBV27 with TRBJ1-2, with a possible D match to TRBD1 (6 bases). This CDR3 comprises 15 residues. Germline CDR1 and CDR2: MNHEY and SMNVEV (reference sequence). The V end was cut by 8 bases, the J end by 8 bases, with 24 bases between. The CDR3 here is CASHPLGDKREGYTF. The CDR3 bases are TGTGCCAGCCACCCGTTGGGGGACAAGAGAGAAGGCTACACCTTC.

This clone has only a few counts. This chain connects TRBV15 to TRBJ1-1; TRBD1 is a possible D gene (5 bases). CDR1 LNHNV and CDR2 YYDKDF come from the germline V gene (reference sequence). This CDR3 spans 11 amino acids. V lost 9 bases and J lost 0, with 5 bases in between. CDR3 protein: CATGVNTEAFF. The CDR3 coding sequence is TGTGCCACAGGGGTGAACACTGAAGCTTTCTTT.

The CDR3 DNA is TGTGCCAGCAGCCCTACGGGACAGGGACATTATCCCCTCCACTTT. It yields the protein CASSPTGQGHYPLHF. V gene TRBV7-3 combines with J gene TRBJ1-6, with 9 bases lining up with TRBD1. This CDR3 contains 15 residues. V shed 5 bases, J shed 13 bases, and the junction held 12 bases outside the gene matches. Germline assignment: CDR1 SGHTA and CDR2 FQGTGA.

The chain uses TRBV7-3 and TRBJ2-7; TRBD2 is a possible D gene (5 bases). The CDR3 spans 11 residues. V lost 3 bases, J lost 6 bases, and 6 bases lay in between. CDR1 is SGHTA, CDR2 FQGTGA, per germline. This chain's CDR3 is CASSFSGEQYF. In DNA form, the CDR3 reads TGTGCCAGCAGCTTCAGCGGCGAGCAGTACTTC.

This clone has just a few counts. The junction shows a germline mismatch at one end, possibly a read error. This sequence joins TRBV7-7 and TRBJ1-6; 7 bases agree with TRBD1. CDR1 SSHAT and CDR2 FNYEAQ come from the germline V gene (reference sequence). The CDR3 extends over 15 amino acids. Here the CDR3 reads CASSPDRNVNSPLHF. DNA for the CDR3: TGTGCTAGCAGCCCGGACAGGAATGTTAATTCACCCCTCCACTTT.

The CDR3 spells CASSRGDPGHRYF. The CDR3 DNA follows: TGTGCCAGCAGTCGTGGGGATCCGGGACATCGGTACTTC. J is TRBJ2-7 and V is TRBV7-9; weak D call: TRBD1 (6 bases). This CDR3 contains 13 residues. The germline V gene has CDR1 SEHNR and CDR2 FQNEAQ (reference sequence). V lost 6 bases, J lost 12 bases, and 21 bases lay in between.

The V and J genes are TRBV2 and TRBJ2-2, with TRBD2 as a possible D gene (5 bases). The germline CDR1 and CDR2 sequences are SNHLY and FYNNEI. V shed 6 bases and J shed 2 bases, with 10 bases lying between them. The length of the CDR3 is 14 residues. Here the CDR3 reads CASRDRGNTGELFF. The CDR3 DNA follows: TGTGCCAGCAGAGACCGGGGAAACACCGGGGAGCTGTTTTTT.

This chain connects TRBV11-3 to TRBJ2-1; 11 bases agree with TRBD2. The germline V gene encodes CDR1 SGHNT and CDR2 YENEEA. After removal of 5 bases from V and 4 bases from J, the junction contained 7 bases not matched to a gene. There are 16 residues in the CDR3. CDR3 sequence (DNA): TGTGCCAGCAGCCCAAGACTAGCGGGGACGTACAATGAGCAGTTCTTC. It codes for CASSPRLAGTYNEQFF.

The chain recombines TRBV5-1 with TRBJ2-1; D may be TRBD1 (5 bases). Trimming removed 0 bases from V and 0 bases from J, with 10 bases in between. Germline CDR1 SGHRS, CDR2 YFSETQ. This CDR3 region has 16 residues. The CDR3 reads CASSLEGPSSYNEQFF. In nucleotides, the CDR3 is TGCGCCAGCAGCTTGGAGGGGCCTAGCTCCTACAATGAGCAGTTCTTC.

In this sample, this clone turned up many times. CDR3 in DNA: TGTGCCAGCAGCTCCCGGACAGGAGCCTCTAGCACAGATACGCAGTATTTT. This gives the protein CASSSRTGASSTDTQYF. This rearrangement joins TRBV7-3 to TRBJ2-3; 7 positions agree with TRBD1. Losses at the gene ends were 4 bases for V and 0 bases for J; bases not matched to a gene: 10. This CDR3 contains 17 residues. From germline, CDR1 is SGHTA and CDR2 FQGTGA. Full variable domain (rest looked up from reference TRBV7-3 and TRBJ2-3): GAGVSQTPSNKVTEKGKYVELRCDPISGHTALYWYRQSLGQGPEFLIYFQGTGAADDSGLPNDRFFAVRPEGSVSTLKIQRTERGDSAVYLCASSSRTGASSTDTQYFGPGTRLTVL.

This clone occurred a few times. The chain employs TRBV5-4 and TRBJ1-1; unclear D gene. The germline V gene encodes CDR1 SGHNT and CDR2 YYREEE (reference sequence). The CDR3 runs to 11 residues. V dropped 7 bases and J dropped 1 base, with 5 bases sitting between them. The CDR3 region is CASSGNTEAFF. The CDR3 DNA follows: TGTGCCAGCTCGGGGAACACTGAAGCTTTCTTT.

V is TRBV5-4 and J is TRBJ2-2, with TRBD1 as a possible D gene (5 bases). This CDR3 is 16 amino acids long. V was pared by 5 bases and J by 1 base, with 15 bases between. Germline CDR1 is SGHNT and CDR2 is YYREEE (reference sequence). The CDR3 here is CASSPPQGQNTGELFF. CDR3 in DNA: TGTGCCAGCAGTCCTCCGCAGGGCCAGAACACCGGGGAGCTGTTTTTT. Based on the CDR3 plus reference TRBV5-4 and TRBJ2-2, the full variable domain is ETGVTQSPTHLIKTRGQQVTLRCSSQSGHNTVSWYQQALGQGPQFIFQYYREEENGRGNFPPRFSGLQFPNYSSELNVNALELDDSALYLCASSPPQGQNTGELFFGEGSRLTVL.

The CDR3 nucleotides are TGTGCCTGGAGTCCAGGACAGTCTCATGGGACCCAGTACTTC. It specifies CAWSPGQSHGTQYF. J is TRBJ2-5 and V is TRBV30, with D possibly being TRBD1 (6 bases). CDR3 length: 14 residues. V was clipped by 2 bases and J by 7 bases, with 17 bases between them. Germline CDR1 reads GTSNPN; CDR2 reads SVGIG (reference sequence). The complete variable domain, with remaining parts taken from reference TRBV30 and TRBJ2-5, reads SQTIHQWPATLVQPVGSPLSLECTVEGTSNPNLYWYRQAAGRGLQLLFYSVGIGQISSEVPQNLSASRPQDRQFILSSKKLLLSDSGFYLCAWSPGQSHGTQYFGPGTRLLVL.

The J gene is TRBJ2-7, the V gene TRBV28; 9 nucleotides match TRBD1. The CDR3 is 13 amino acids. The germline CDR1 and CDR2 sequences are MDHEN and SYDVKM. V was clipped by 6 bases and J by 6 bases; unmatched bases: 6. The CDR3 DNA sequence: TGTGCCAGCAGCCTGGGACAGGGAGGCGAGCAGTACTTC. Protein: CASSLGQGGEQYF.

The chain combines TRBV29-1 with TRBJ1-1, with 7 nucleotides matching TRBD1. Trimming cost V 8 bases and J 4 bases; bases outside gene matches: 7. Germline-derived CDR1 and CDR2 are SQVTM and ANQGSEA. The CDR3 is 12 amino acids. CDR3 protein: CSLRYRGTEAFF. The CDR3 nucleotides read TGCAGCCTACGTTACAGGGGCACTGAAGCTTTCTTT.

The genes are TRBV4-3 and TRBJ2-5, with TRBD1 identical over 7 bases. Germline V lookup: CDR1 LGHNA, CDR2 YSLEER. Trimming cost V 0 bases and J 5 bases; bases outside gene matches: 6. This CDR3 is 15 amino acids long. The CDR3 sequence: CASSQDVTGWETQYF. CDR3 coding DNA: TGCGCCAGCAGCCAAGATGTGACAGGGTGGGAGACCCAGTACTTC.

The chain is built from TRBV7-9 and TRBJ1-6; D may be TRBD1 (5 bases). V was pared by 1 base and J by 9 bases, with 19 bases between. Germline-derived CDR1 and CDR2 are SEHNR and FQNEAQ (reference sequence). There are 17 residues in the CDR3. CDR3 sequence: CASSLVSAGLVGSPLHF. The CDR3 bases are TGTGCCAGCAGCTTAGTCTCCGCAGGGCTCGTAGGTTCACCCCTCCACTTT.

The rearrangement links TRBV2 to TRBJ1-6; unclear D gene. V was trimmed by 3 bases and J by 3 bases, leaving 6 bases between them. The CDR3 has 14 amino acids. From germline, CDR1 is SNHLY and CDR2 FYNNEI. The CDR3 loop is CASSDQVYNSPLHF. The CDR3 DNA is TGTGCCAGCAGTGATCAGGTCTATAATTCACCCCTCCACTTT.

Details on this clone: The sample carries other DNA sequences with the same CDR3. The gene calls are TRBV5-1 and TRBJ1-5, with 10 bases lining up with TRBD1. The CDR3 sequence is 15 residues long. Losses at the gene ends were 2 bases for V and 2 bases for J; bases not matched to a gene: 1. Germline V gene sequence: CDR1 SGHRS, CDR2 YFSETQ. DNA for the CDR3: TGCGCCAGCAGCTTCGGGACAGGGGGCAATCAGCCCCAGCATTTT. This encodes CASSFGTGGNQPQHF.

Here the CDR3 reads CASSFTGDGTEAFF. In DNA form, the CDR3 reads TGTGCCAGCAGCTTTACAGGGGACGGCACTGAAGCTTTCTTT. V and J are TRBV7-2 and TRBJ1-1, with 7 bases lining up with TRBD1. The trim removed 3 bases at V and 4 bases at J, leaving 5 bases unmatched. Germline lookup yields CDR1 SGHTA and CDR2 FQGNSA. The CDR3 is 14 amino acids.

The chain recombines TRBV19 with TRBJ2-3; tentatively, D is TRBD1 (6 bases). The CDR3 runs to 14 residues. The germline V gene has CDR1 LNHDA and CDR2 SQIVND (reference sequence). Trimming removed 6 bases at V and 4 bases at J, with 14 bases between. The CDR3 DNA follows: TGTGCCAGTAGGCAAAACAGGGTCGCAGATACGCAGTATTTT. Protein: CASRQNRVADTQYF.

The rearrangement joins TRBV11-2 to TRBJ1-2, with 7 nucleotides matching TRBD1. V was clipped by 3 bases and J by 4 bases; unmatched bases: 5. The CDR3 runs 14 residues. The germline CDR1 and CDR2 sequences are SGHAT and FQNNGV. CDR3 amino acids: CASSFGQVRYGYTF. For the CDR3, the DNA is TGTGCCAGCAGCTTTGGACAGGTCCGCTATGGCTACACCTTC.

The CDR3 spells CAISESPVYEQYF. CDR3 DNA: TGTGCCATCAGTGAGTCCCCTGTGTACGAGCAGTACTTC. This chain connects TRBV10-3 to TRBJ2-7; D ambiguous. The V and J ends lost 0 bases and 4 bases respectively, with 7 bases between them. This CDR3 is 13 amino acids long. Germline CDR1 and CDR2: ENHRY and SYGVKD.

The DNA of the CDR3 is TGCAGTGCTAGGCGAGAAAAACTGTTTTTT. Translated, it gives CSARREKLFF. This chain uses TRBV20-1 with TRBJ1-4; D unresolved. Germline-derived CDR1 and CDR2 are DFQATT and SNEGSKA (reference sequence). The CDR3 contains 10 residues. V was pared by 3 bases and J by 8 bases, with 4 bases between.